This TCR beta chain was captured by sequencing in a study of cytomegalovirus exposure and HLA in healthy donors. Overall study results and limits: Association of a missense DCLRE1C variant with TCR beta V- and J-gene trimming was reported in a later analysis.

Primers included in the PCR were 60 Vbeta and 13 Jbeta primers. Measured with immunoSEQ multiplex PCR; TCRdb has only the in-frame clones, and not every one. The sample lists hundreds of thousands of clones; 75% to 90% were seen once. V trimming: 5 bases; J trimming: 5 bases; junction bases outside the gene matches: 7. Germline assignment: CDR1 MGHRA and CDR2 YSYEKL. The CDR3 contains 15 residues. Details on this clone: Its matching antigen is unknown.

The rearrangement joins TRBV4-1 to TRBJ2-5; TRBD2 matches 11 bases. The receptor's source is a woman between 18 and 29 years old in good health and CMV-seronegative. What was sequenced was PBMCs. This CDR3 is CASSSTSGSGETQYF. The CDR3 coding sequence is TGCGCCAGCAGCTCTACTAGCGGGAGTGGGGAGACCCAGTACTTC.